The clone carrying this T cell receptor (beta chain) was seen at least ten times. The antigen remains undetermined. Both TCR beta VDJ combination and CDR3 sequence profiling were carried out. Genomic DNA was the template for this profiling. TCRdb called the reads again in MiXCR, with one record for every CDR3 protein. The sample includes about 190,000 distinct CDR3 sequences, about half of them seen just once. The sample originates from a study of CD8+CD57+ T cells in acquired aplastic anemia. Study context: Researchers reported that healthy donors averaged approximately 9.8 million reads for CD4+ cells.

The study's findings and limits: Researchers report that twenty-nine CD8+ CDR3 sequences appeared in both patients and controls.

This CDR3 is built from 14 residues. V lost 4 bases, J lost 4 bases, and 13 bases lay in between. Germline V gives CDR1 MDHEN, CDR2 SYDVKM. The origin of this receptor is a human donor in good health, serving as a control. The specimen was sorted CD4+, CD8+, or CD8+CD57+ T cells (not recorded which) from PBMCs. The chain couples TRBV28 to TRBJ1-1; D is ambiguous. As DNA, the CDR3 is TGTGCCAGCAGTTGGGGAGGATCTGGCACTGAAGCTTTCTTT. It encodes CASSWGGSGTEAFF.